This entry lists 11 T cell receptor beta chains sequenced from one sample in a study of T cell responses to AZD1222 COVID-19 vaccine. Assay: immunoSEQ multiplex PCR; the TCRdb copy retains only in-frame clones and omits some. This repertoire shows over 150,000 clones, 90% to 95% found once; its top ten account for about 1%. Sequenced here: peripheral blood, sampled 28 days after the second dose of the MenACWY control vaccine. All receptors derive from an adult who received the MenACWY meningococcal vaccine as a control.

This clone was observed once. V and J are TRBV11-2 and TRBJ1-1; D is unclear. CDR1 and CDR2 (germline): SGHAT, FQNNGV. Trimming left V 6 bases short and J 1 base short, with 6 bases between. The CDR3 has 12 amino acids. CDR3 residues: CASRGWNTEAFF. CDR3 bases: TGTGCCAGCAGGGGATGGAACACTGAAGCTTTCTTT.

This clone was recorded only once. The rearrangement links TRBV18 to TRBJ1-1; no clear D gene. The CDR3 covers 14 residues. Germline V gene data show CDR1 as KGHSH and CDR2 as LQKENI. The germline V and J ends were trimmed by 3 bases and 0 bases, with 8 bases remaining between them. CDR3 coding DNA: TGTGCCAGCTCACCGGCCACAGTGAACACTGAAGCTTTCTTT. Encoded protein: CASSPATVNTEAFF.

The chain uses TRBV30 and TRBJ2-2, with D possibly being TRBD2 (5 bases). Trimming took 5 bases from V and 2 from J, leaving 12 bases between them. Germline assignment: CDR1 GTSNPN and CDR2 SVGIG (reference sequence). The CDR3 totals 14 residues. The CDR3 nucleotides read TGTGCCTGGGAGTACGGGGTCAACACCGGGGAGCTGTTTTTT. Protein product: CAWEYGVNTGELFF.

The gene calls are TRBV29-1 and TRBJ1-1; D is unresolved. CDR1 SQVTM and CDR2 ANQGSEA come from the germline V gene. The CDR3 runs to 13 residues. The V end was cut by 5 bases, the J end by 0 bases, with 10 bases between. The CDR3 nucleotides read TGCAGCGTTAGGCGGGGAGTGAACACTGAAGCTTTCTTT. It codes for CSVRRGVNTEAFF.

V is TRBV30 and J is TRBJ2-7; perhaps TRBD2 as D (6 bases). Trimming pared 5 bases from V and 0 bases from J, leaving 17 bases between. The CDR3 spans 15 residues. Germline lookup yields CDR1 GTSNPN and CDR2 SVGIG (reference sequence). CDR3 bases: TGTGCCTGGGACACACCGGGAGCAGTCTCCTACGAGCAGTACTTC. Its translation: CAWDTPGAVSYEQYF.

The rearrangement links TRBV5-5 to TRBJ1-2; D may be TRBD1 (5 bases). Germline V gene lookup returns CDR1 SGHKS and CDR2 YYEKEE (reference sequence). The CDR3 is 13 residues long. V was clipped by 0 bases and J by 8 bases, with 11 bases between them. Here the CDR3 reads CASSLVIGAGYTF. The CDR3 DNA follows: TGTGCCAGCAGCTTGGTAATAGGGGCCGGCTACACCTTC.

This clone appeared a single time. The chain employs TRBV6-5 and TRBJ2-5; unclear D gene. V lost 2 bases, J lost 5 bases, and 3 bases lay in between. Germline V lookup: CDR1 MNHEY, CDR2 SVGAGI. CDR3 length: 11 residues. The CDR3 bases are TGTGCCAGCAGTTACGAGGAGACCCAGTACTTC. Translated, it gives CASSYEETQYF.

The chain recombines TRBV5-6 with TRBJ2-3; TRBD2 matches at 9 bases. This CDR3 has 15 amino acids. J lost 5 bases, V lost 5 bases, and 9 bases had no gene match. The germline CDR1 and CDR2 sequences are SGHDT and YYEEEE. CDR3 DNA: TGTGCCAGCAGTCAGGCTAGCGGGGCGGTAGATACGCAGTATTTT. This sequence encodes CASSQASGAVDTQYF.

This clone turned up a few times. The genes are TRBV4-3 and TRBJ2-3; 9 positions match TRBD2. The CDR3 spans 15 residues. The J segment lost 2 bases and the V segment lost 1 base, leaving 1 base of the junction unmatched. Germline CDR1 LGHNA, CDR2 YSLEER. The CDR3 coding sequence is TGCGCCAGCAGCCAAGGCGGGGGGGACACAGATACGCAGTATTTT. Translation: CASSQGGGDTDTQYF.

The chain employs TRBV2 and TRBJ2-1, with D possibly matching TRBD1 (5 bases). The V end lost 8 bases, the J end lost 6 bases, and 20 bases lay between the germline ends. CDR3 length: 15 residues. Germline V gene sequence: CDR1 SNHLY, CDR2 FYNNEI. CDR3 protein: CASSREQGMGNEQFF. The DNA for the CDR3 is TGTGCCAGCTCTAGAGAGCAGGGAATGGGCAATGAGCAGTTCTTC.

The rearrangement joins TRBV5-1 to TRBJ1-6, with a tentative D call TRBD1 (5 bases). Germline loops: CDR1 SGHRS, CDR2 YFSETQ. The CDR3 is 13 amino acids. The V and J ends lost 5 bases and 7 bases respectively, with 10 bases between them. The CDR3 DNA follows: TGCGCCAGCAGACGACAGTGGAATTCACCCCTCCACTTT. Its protein is CASRRQWNSPLHF.